The 26 T cell receptor beta chains given below trace back to one sample, sequenced in a study of cytomegalovirus exposure and HLA in healthy donors (dated by TCRdb to about 2017). Receptor libraries were prepared by the immunoSEQ multiplex PCR assay. The multiplex PCR relied on a mix of 60 forward primers for TCR Vbeta segments and 13 reverse primers for TCR Jbeta segments. TCRdb provides this immuneACCESS table in a form limited to in-frame rearrangements. Some clones are lacking; in checked studies, under half of them reflect an unresolved V gene, and why the rest are absent is not known. The sample records some 150,000 clones, 83% of which are singletons. Roughly 1.4% of the sample belongs to the ten largest clones. The sample consisted of PBMCs. The receptors were gathered from a middle-aged man in good health and CMV-seronegative.

The chain carries TRBV5-6 and TRBJ2-5; the D is unclear. The J call is doubtful: the DNA matches TRBJ2-7 better. Germline assignment: CDR1 SGHDT and CDR2 YYEEEE. The CDR3 is made up of 14 amino acids. This CDR3 is CASSLIRSSYEQYF. As DNA, the CDR3 is TGTGCCAGCAGCTTAATTAGATCTTCCTACGAGCAGTACTTC.

The chain employs TRBV5-4 and TRBJ2-3; 10 bases are a match to TRBD2. V trimming: 0 bases; J trimming: 1 base; junction bases outside the gene matches: 2. The length of the CDR3 is 16 residues. From germline, CDR1 is SGHNT and CDR2 YYREEE (reference sequence). Here the CDR3 DNA reads TGTGCCAGCAGCTTGGCTAGCGGGGGCCGCACAGATACGCAGTATTTT. This codes for CASSLASGGRTDTQYF.

The CDR3 region is CASGVGAVDTQYF. The CDR3 nucleotides are TGTGCCAGCGGCGTGGGGGCGGTAGATACGCAGTATTTT. The genes are TRBV2 and TRBJ2-3, with D perhaps TRBD1 (6 bases). The CDR3 is made up of 13 amino acids. Germline V CDR1 and CDR2: SNHLY, FYNNEI. V was shortened by 8 bases and J by 5 bases, with 14 bases between the two germline ends.

This rearrangement joins TRBV7-2 to TRBJ2-7; TRBD1 matches at 11 bases. J gave up 2 bases and V 2 bases, and 5 bases lay outside the gene matches. Per the germline V gene, CDR1 is SGHTA and CDR2 is FQGNSA. The CDR3 extends over 16 amino acids. CDR3: CASSLPGQGAAYEQYF. In nucleotides, the CDR3 is TGTGCCAGCAGCTTACCAGGACAGGGGGCCGCCTACGAGCAGTACTTC.

V gene TRBV6-1 combines with J gene TRBJ2-1; 7 bases line up with TRBD2. Trimming at V came to 3 bases and at J to 7 bases, leaving 12 bases not matched to a gene. CDR3 length: 16 residues. Germline V CDR1 and CDR2: MNHNS, SASEGT. Written as DNA, the CDR3 is TGTGCCAGCAGTGATGGGGGGGGGAGGGGACGGAATGAGCAGTTCTTC. It is translated as CASSDGGGRGRNEQFF.

This chain uses TRBV10-1 with TRBJ2-3, with 13 bases fitting TRBD2. In germline, CDR1 is WNHNN, CDR2 SYGVQD (reference sequence). V trimming: 10 bases; J trimming: 4 bases; junction bases outside the gene matches: 14. The CDR3 sequence is 17 residues long. CDR3 DNA sequence: TGCGCCAAACCGGGACTAGCGGGATGGTGGGAACCAGATACGCAGTATTTT. This codes for CAKPGLAGWWEPDTQYF.

The genes are TRBV19 and TRBJ2-2; D perhaps matches TRBD1 (6 bases). Trimming cost V 3 bases and J 3 bases, with 20 bases left between them. The CDR3 is 18 residues long. From germline, CDR1 is LNHDA and CDR2 SQIVND (reference sequence). The CDR3 is CASSMLGWAGVDTGELFF. The CDR3 nucleotides are TGTGCCAGTAGTATGTTGGGTTGGGCAGGGGTGGACACCGGGGAGCTGTTTTTT.

The chain combines TRBV5-6 with TRBJ1-6; 9 bases align to TRBD1. The germline V gene has CDR1 SGHDT and CDR2 YYEEEE. Trimming at V came to 4 bases and at J to 2 bases, leaving 7 bases not matched to a gene. The CDR3 consists of 17 residues. The CDR3 is CASSGTGRITYNSPLHF. The CDR3 DNA is TGTGCCAGCAGCGGGACAGGGAGGATAACCTATAATTCACCCCTCCACTTT.

This clone appeared a few times. The rearrangement uses TRBV19 and TRBJ1-6; 8 nucleotides agree with TRBD1. The germline CDR1 and CDR2 sequences are LNHDA and SQIVND (reference sequence). CDR3 length equals 14 residues. V shed 3 bases and J 5 bases; nucleotides not matched to a gene: 0. This CDR3 is CASSMDRDNSPLHF. In nucleotides, the CDR3 is TGTGCCAGTAGTATGGACAGGGATAATTCACCCCTCCACTTT.

This chain connects TRBV19 to TRBJ2-1, with D tentatively TRBD2 (6 bases). Germline V gene data show CDR1 as LNHDA and CDR2 as SQIVND (reference sequence). Trimming pared 3 bases from V and 7 bases from J, leaving 19 bases between. This CDR3 contains 16 residues. The CDR3 bases are TGTGCCAGTAGTATCTCTAGCGTCACGGGTTATAATGAGCAGTTCTTC. It translates to CASSISSVTGYNEQFF.

The gene calls are TRBV18 and TRBJ2-7; 10 bases are shared with TRBD2. This CDR3 region has 14 residues. Germline V lookup: CDR1 KGHSH, CDR2 LQKENI. J gave up 3 bases and V 6 bases, and 5 bases lay outside the gene matches. The CDR3 region has the DNA TGTGCCAGCTCCCTAGCGGGGGCCAACTACGAGCAGTACTTC. Translation gives CASSLAGANYEQYF.

This chain links TRBV12-1 with TRBJ1-2; the D call of TRBD1 is as the table states it, not checked on the DNA. TRBV12-1 is a pseudogene locus. The CDR3 covers 12 residues. Here the CDR3 reads CASSYRVYGYTF. The CDR3 bases are TGTGCCAGCAGCTACAGGGTCTATGGCTACACCTTC.

V gene TRBV11-2 combines with J gene TRBJ1-1; D is unresolved. The CDR3 is 14 amino acids. V shed 2 bases and J shed 0 bases, with 7 bases lying between them. The V gene's germline CDR1 is SGHAT and CDR2 FQNNGV. CDR3 sequence reads: CASSLISLNTEAFF. The DNA for the CDR3 is TGTGCCAGCAGCTTAATATCTTTGAACACTGAAGCTTTCTTT.

The V and J genes are TRBV27 and TRBJ2-1, with 8 bases fitting TRBD2. The CDR3 has 16 residues. Germline V gene sequence: CDR1 MNHEY, CDR2 SMNVEV (reference sequence). V shed 5 bases and J 4 bases; nucleotides not matched to a gene: 10. CDR3 protein: CASSPIGLALYNEQFF. DNA for the CDR3: TGTGCCAGCAGTCCCATTGGACTAGCCTTATACAATGAGCAGTTCTTC.

This clone has more than one count but fewer than ten. CDR3 sequence: CASSPGRVSDEKLFF. DNA of the CDR3: TGTGCCAGCAGCCCAGGGAGGGTTTCGGATGAAAAACTGTTTTTT. The gene calls are TRBV9 and TRBJ1-4; TRBD1 is a possible D gene (5 bases). V was shortened by 4 bases and J by 6 bases, with 16 bases between the two germline ends. The CDR3 runs to 15 residues. CDR1 SGDLS and CDR2 YYNGEE come from the germline V gene.

The rearrangement joins TRBV5-1 to TRBJ1-2, with 7 bases identical to TRBD1. The CDR3 is 14 amino acids. Germline CDR1 SGHRS, CDR2 YFSETQ. The V gene end was trimmed by 3 bases and the J gene end by 4 bases; junction bases not matched to a gene: 6. This chain's CDR3 is CASSSLRQGYGYTF. CDR3 DNA: TGCGCCAGCAGCTCACTTAGACAGGGCTATGGCTACACCTTC.

The V gene is TRBV4-1, the J gene TRBJ2-5, with TRBD2 matching 8 bases. Germline-derived CDR1 and CDR2 are MGHRA and YSYEKL. The CDR3 is made up of 15 amino acids. The V gene end was trimmed by 5 bases and the J gene end by 4 bases; junction bases not matched to a gene: 9. The CDR3 nucleotides read TGCGCCAGCAGCTTACTAGCGGAGACCACAGAGACCCAGTACTTC. Residues: CASSLLAETTETQYF.

This clone occurred a few times. The chain recombines TRBV18 with TRBJ1-2; TRBD1 agrees at 8 bases. The J segment lost 3 bases and the V segment lost 3 bases, leaving 6 bases of the junction unmatched. The CDR3 contains 15 residues. Germline-derived CDR1 and CDR2 are KGHSH and LQKENI. CDR3 amino acids: CASSPGQGIYYGYTF. The CDR3 region has the DNA TGTGCCAGCTCACCCGGACAGGGTATATACTATGGCTACACCTTC.

The CDR3 coding sequence is TGTGCCAGCAGCCCCGCGGGACTAGCGGGAGATACGCAGTATTTT. Amino acids: CASSPAGLAGDTQYF. This chain joins TRBV7-3 and TRBJ2-3; 12 bases align to TRBD2. Germline assignment: CDR1 SGHTA and CDR2 FQGTGA. The CDR3 loop spans 15 amino acids. V shed 5 bases, J shed 5 bases, and the junction held 5 bases outside the gene matches.

This clone was counted once. The rearrangement joins TRBV6-1 to TRBJ2-2, with TRBD2 matching 8 bases. Germline trimming cut 7 bases from V and 1 base from J; bases unmatched to any gene: 5. This CDR3 region has 15 residues. Germline V CDR1 and CDR2: MNHNS, SASEGT. CDR3 sequence: CASKNLAGNTGELFF. The CDR3 region has the DNA TGTGCCAGCAAAAACCTAGCGGGGAACACCGGGGAGCTGTTTTTT.

The chain links TRBV9 to TRBJ2-1; no clear D. Trimming cost V 3 bases and J 4 bases, with 8 bases left between them. Germline loops: CDR1 SGDLS, CDR2 YYNGEE. The CDR3 spans 13 residues. CDR3 sequence: CASSAYDYNEQFF. CDR3 bases: TGTGCCAGCAGCGCCTACGATTACAATGAGCAGTTCTTC.

The chain couples TRBV30 to TRBJ2-2, with TRBD1 as a possible D gene (6 bases). V lost 4 bases, J lost 7 bases, and 19 bases lay in between. The CDR3 extends over 15 amino acids. CDR1 is GTSNPN, CDR2 SVGIG, per germline (reference sequence). The CDR3 nucleotides are TGTGCCTGGAACTACAGGCCAGGGGCAGGCGGGGAGCTGTTTTTT. It specifies CAWNYRPGAGGELFF.

The chain combines TRBV5-6 with TRBJ2-7, with D maybe TRBD2 (5 bases). This CDR3 has 12 residues. The ends were cut back, 1 base at V and 8 bases at J, with 10 bases in the middle. Germline V gene data show CDR1 as SGHDT and CDR2 as YYEEEE. CDR3 nucleotides: TGTGCCAGCAGCTTGAGGCTAGCAAAGCAGTACTTC. It specifies CASSLRLAKQYF.

This clone was observed a handful of times. The chain employs TRBV6-5 and TRBJ2-4; weak D call: TRBD1 (6 bases). CDR3 length: 15 residues. CDR1 is MNHEY and CDR2 is SVGAGI in the germline V gene. The V and J ends lost 3 bases and 3 bases respectively, with 12 bases between them. The CDR3 spells CASSYPGAGKNIQYF. In DNA, the CDR3 is TGTGCCAGCAGTTATCCAGGGGCGGGCAAAAACATTCAGTACTTC.

Regarding this clone: The sample contains more than one DNA sequence encoding this CDR3. The chain links TRBV5-1 to TRBJ1-2; D perhaps matches TRBD1 (6 bases). Trimming took off 2 bases at V and 3 bases at J, with 8 bases between the two ends. The germline V gene has CDR1 SGHRS and CDR2 YFSETQ. The CDR3 runs to 13 residues. Here the CDR3 reads CASSLEGDYGYTF. CDR3 coding DNA: TGCGCCAGCAGCTTAGAGGGGGACTATGGCTACACCTTC.

Worth noting for this clone: A read error may account for a junction end that differs from germline. The CDR3 DNA reads as TGTGCTAGCAGCCCCGGGAGTACCAATGAGCAGTTCTTC. Translated: CASSPGSTNEQFF. The chain couples TRBV7-7 to TRBJ2-1; perhaps TRBD2 as D (6 bases). Germline CDR1 reads SSHAT; CDR2 reads FNYEAQ (reference sequence). The CDR3 is 13 amino acids.